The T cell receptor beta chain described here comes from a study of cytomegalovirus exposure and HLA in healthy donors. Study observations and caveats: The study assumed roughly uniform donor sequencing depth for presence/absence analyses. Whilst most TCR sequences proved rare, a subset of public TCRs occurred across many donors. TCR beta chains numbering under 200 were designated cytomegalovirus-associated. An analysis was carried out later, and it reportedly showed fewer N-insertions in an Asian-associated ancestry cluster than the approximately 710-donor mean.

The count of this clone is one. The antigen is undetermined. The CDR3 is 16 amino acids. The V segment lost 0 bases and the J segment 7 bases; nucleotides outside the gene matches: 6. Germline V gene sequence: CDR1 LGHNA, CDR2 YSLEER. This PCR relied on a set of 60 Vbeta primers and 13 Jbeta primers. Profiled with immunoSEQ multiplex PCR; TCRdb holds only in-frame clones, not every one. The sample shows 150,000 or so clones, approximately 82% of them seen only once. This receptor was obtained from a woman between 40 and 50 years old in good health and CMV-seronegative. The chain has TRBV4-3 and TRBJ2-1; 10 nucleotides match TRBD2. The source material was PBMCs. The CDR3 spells CASSQDGLAGDNEQFF. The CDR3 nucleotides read TGCGCCAGCAGCCAAGATGGCCTAGCGGGAGATAATGAGCAGTTCTTC.